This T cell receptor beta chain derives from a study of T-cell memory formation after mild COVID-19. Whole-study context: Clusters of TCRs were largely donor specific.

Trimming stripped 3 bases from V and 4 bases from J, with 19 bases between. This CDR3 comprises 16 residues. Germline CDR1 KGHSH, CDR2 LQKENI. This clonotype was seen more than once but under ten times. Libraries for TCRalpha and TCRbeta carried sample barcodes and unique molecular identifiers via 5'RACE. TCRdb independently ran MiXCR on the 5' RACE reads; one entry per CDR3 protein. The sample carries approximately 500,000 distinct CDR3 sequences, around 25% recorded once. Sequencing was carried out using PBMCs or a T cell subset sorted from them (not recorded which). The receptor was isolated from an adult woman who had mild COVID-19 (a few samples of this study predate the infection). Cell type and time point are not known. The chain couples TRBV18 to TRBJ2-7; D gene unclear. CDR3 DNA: TGTGCCAGCTCACCTTCTCAGCTCCAACCCCAATACGAGCAGTACTTC. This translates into CASSPSQLQPQYEQYF.